The 10 T cell receptor beta chains reported below all come from one sample, sequenced in a study of vaccination effects on CD4 cells after COVID-19. Antigen-specific CD4+ T cells were expanded with viral peptide pools in the ViraFEST assay before sequencing. Upon completion of 10 to 11 days in culture, CD4+ T cells were isolated. Prior SARS-CoV-2 infection was absent in the vaccine recipients, as shown by negative nucleocapsid antibodies. Clones were sequenced by immunoSEQ multiplex PCR, and TCRdb holds only the in-frame ones, with some missing. The repertoire consists of tens of thousands of clones, with more than 70% occurring once and the leading ten covering roughly 3.1%. What these receptors recognize is not known. Here the sequenced sample was CD4+ T cells from PBMCs cultured with HCoV-NL63 spike peptides, taken before COVID-19 vaccination. These receptors all come from a human donor who received a COVID-19 vaccine.

The chain couples TRBV11-3 to TRBJ2-3; TRBD1 agrees at 8 bases. The junction had 4 bases not matched to a gene; V was cut back by 1 base and J by 4 bases. Germline V gives CDR1 SGHNT, CDR2 YENEEA. CDR3 length: 15 residues. CDR3 loop: CASSLGAGGADTQYF. Here the CDR3 DNA reads TGTGCCAGCAGCTTAGGGGCAGGGGGCGCAGATACGCAGTATTTT.

The chain has TRBV5-4 and TRBJ2-1; TRBD1 aligns across 8 bases. The V gene's germline CDR1 is SGHNT and CDR2 YYREEE (reference sequence). Unmatched junction bases numbered 8, after V lost 4 bases and J lost 5 bases. This CDR3 contains 15 residues. The CDR3 region has the DNA TGTGCCAGCAGCAAGGGACAGGTGGGGAACAATGAGCAGTTCTTC. Protein product: CASSKGQVGNNEQFF.

The V gene is TRBV6-5, the J gene TRBJ2-2, with D maybe TRBD1 (5 bases). The CDR3 length is 14 residues. Trimming removed 5 bases at V and 6 bases at J, with 13 bases between. Germline lookup yields CDR1 MNHEY and CDR2 SVGAGI. The CDR3 DNA reads as TGTGCCAGCAGTAGAAGGGGTTCGGCCGGGGAGCTGTTTTTT. Translated: CASSRRGSAGELFF.

The rearrangement joins TRBV10-1 to TRBJ2-3; 8 bases align to TRBD2. This CDR3 comprises 14 residues. V lost 8 bases and J lost 4; bases outside the gene matches: 8. Germline V lookup: CDR1 WNHNN, CDR2 SYGVQD (reference sequence). CDR3 amino acids: CASSPGLAPDTQYF. CDR3 nucleotides: TGCGCCAGCTCCCCCGGACTAGCCCCAGATACGCAGTATTTT.

V and J are TRBV7-9 and TRBJ1-4, with 8 bases matching TRBD1. The J segment lost 3 bases and the V segment lost 4 bases, leaving 4 bases of the junction unmatched. The CDR3 sequence is 15 residues long. Germline loops: CDR1 SEHNR, CDR2 FQNEAQ (reference sequence). This CDR3 reads CASSSPTGANEKLFF. The CDR3 nucleotides are TGTGCCAGCAGCTCCCCGACAGGGGCTAATGAAAAACTGTTTTTT.

The chain employs TRBV5-5 and TRBJ1-6; 7 bases line up with TRBD1. The CDR3 extends over 14 amino acids. V was clipped by 5 bases and J by 5 bases; unmatched bases: 4. Germline lookup yields CDR1 SGHKS and CDR2 YYEKEE (reference sequence). The CDR3 sequence is CASSWGQHNSPLHF. CDR3 nucleotides: TGTGCCAGCAGTTGGGGACAGCATAATTCACCCCTCCACTTT.

The rearrangement uses TRBV3-1 (or the pseudogene TRBV3-2) and TRBJ2-7; D unclear. CDR1 and CDR2 (germline): LGHDT, YNNKEL (reference sequence). The CDR3 has 15 amino acids. Trimming took off 3 bases at V and 0 bases at J, with 12 bases between the two ends. The CDR3 nucleotides are TGTGCCAGCAGCCACGGACGAGCCAGCTCCTACGAGCAGTACGTC. Translating it yields CASSHGRASSYEQYV.

The J gene is TRBJ2-3, the V gene TRBV6-4; 12 bases are a match to TRBD2. Per germline, CDR1 MRHNA and CDR2 SNTAGT. V lost 3 bases and J lost 2; bases outside the gene matches: 12. The CDR3 covers 19 residues. CDR3 protein: CASSEYGLAGPLITDTQYF. CDR3 DNA sequence: TGTGCCAGCAGTGAATACGGACTAGCGGGGCCACTAATCACAGATACGCAGTATTTT.

About this clone itself: The sample contains more than one DNA sequence encoding this CDR3. The rearrangement joins TRBV6-5 to TRBJ2-4; D unresolved. This CDR3 contains 14 residues. Trimming took 8 bases from V and 1 from J, leaving 12 bases between them. CDR1 MNHEY and CDR2 SVGAGI come from the germline V gene. The DNA of the CDR3 is TGTGCCAGCCGAGACAATGGGGCCAAAAACATTCAGTACTTC. This gives the protein CASRDNGAKNIQYF.

This clone was counted once. V usage is TRBV6-6 and J usage is TRBJ1-2; 10 bases are shared with TRBD1. Germline-derived CDR1 and CDR2 are MNHNY and SVGAGI (reference sequence). V trimming: 2 bases; J trimming: 8 bases; junction bases outside the gene matches: 8. This CDR3 contains 15 residues. For the CDR3, the DNA is TGTGCCAGCAGTTACAGCGGGGACAGGGGAGACGGCTACACCTTC. Its protein is CASSYSGDRGDGYTF.